The clone carrying this T cell receptor (beta chain) appeared once. Its specificity is unknown. Among the donors, all were healthy bone marrow donors. This sample was taken from a study of cytomegalovirus exposure and HLA in healthy donors. Study background: Around 180 million T cells yielded more than 90 million unique TCR beta sequences in earlier analysis. Study findings and constraints: Through in vitro validation, a few CMV-associated chains were shown to be specific for CMV antigens. The majority of TCR sequences were rare, yet some public TCRs appeared in many donors.

CDR1 and CDR2 from the germline V gene are SGHRS and YFSETQ. The CDR3 has 16 residues. V was pared by 9 bases and J by 5 bases, with 14 bases of the junction left unmatched. Use of 60 Vbeta and 13 Jbeta primers characterized the PCR. TCRdb's copy holds only in-frame clones and misses some; the assay was immunoSEQ multiplex PCR. The sample consists of about 120,000 clones, over 75% of them appearing once. V is TRBV5-1 and J is TRBJ2-2; 9 nucleotides match TRBD2. Specimen: PBMCs. The TCR comes from a woman under 30 in good health and CMV-seronegative. CDR3 sequence (DNA): TGCGCCACCGCACGCGGGAGGGCCGATCGTACCGGGGAGCTGTTTTTT. Residues: CATARGRADRTGELFF.